These 29 T cell receptor beta chains originate from one sample sequenced in a study of T cells in Graves' hyperthyroidism and ophthalmopathy. From RNA transcripts, TCR beta CDR3 regions were amplified. The TCR CDR3 first-round RT-PCR relied on the HTBI primer set. One entry per CDR3 protein, called by TCRdb with MiXCR from the multiplex PCR reads. The repertoire consists of fewer than 700,000 distinct CDR3 sequences, with over 15% occurring once and the leading ten covering 17%. The sequencing sample was made of blood. Receptor source: a woman aged 18-30 years with Graves' ophthalmopathy.

This clonotype was seen ten or more times. V gene TRBV6-2 or TRBV6-3 combines with J gene TRBJ1-5; D remains unclear. Trimming pared 8 bases from V and 3 bases from J, leaving 8 bases between. The CDR3 length is 12 residues. The germline V gene has CDR1 MNHEY and CDR2 SVGEGT. CDR3: CASAGLNQPQHF. The DNA of the CDR3 is TGTGCCAGCGCGGGCCTCAATCAGCCCCAGCATTTT.

This clonotype occurred many times. The V and J genes are TRBV6-5 and TRBJ1-1; weak D call: TRBD1 (6 bases). V dropped 2 bases and J dropped 3 bases, with 10 bases sitting between them. CDR1 and CDR2 (germline): MNHEY, SVGAGI. The CDR3 has 14 residues. DNA of the CDR3: TGTGCCAGCAGTTACGAGGGGGGGGACACTGAAGCTTTCTTT. Amino acids: CASSYEGGDTEAFF.

This clonotype has a count of ten or more. The chain has TRBV29-1 and TRBJ2-7; tentative D call: TRBD2 (6 bases). V lost 5 bases to trimming and J lost 3 bases, with 17 bases between them. CDR1 is SQVTM and CDR2 is ANQGSEA in the germline V gene. CDR3 size: 14 residues. CDR3 nucleotides: TGCAGCGTTTTCAGTCCAGCGGAGGGCTACGAGCAGTACTTC. This translates into CSVFSPAEGYEQYF.

In its sample, this clonotype was seen many times. The J gene is TRBJ1-1, the V gene TRBV2; possible D gene TRBD1, 5 bases. This CDR3 has 11 amino acids. Germline-derived CDR1 and CDR2 are SNHLY and FYNNEI. Trimming removed 6 bases from V and 8 bases from J, with 10 bases in between. The CDR3 region is CASRARDEAFF. For the CDR3, the DNA is TGTGCCAGCAGAGCACGGGACGAAGCTTTCTTT.

This clonotype was found many times. The chain has TRBV6-1 and TRBJ2-1; no definite D call. This CDR3 has 11 residues. Trimming stripped 6 bases from V and 5 bases from J, with 5 bases between. Germline V gene data show CDR1 as MNHNS and CDR2 as SASEGT. The CDR3 loop is CASRGNNEQFF. DNA for the CDR3: TGTGCCAGCAGAGGTAACAATGAGCAGTTCTTC.

This clonotype was seen only a few times. V is TRBV4-1 and J is TRBJ2-1, with TRBD1 as a possible D gene (5 bases). The germline CDR1 and CDR2 sequences are MGHRA and YSYEKL. The CDR3 spans 17 residues. The V and J ends lost 1 base and 3 bases respectively, with 16 bases between them. The CDR3 DNA is TGCGCCAGCAGCCAAGGGGTTGACAGAACTCTCTACAATGAGCAGTTCTTC. Encoded protein: CASSQGVDRTLYNEQFF.

This chain connects TRBV27 to TRBJ2-3; tentative D call: TRBD1 (6 bases). The V and J ends lost 3 bases and 6 bases respectively, with 16 bases between them. Looked up from germline, CDR1 is MNHEY and CDR2 is SMNVEV (reference sequence). This CDR3 region has 15 residues. CDR3 loop: CASSFLGHISDTQYF. DNA of the CDR3: TGTGCCAGCAGTTTCTTGGGACACATCAGTGATACGCAGTATTTT.

This clonotype was counted many times. The rearrangement joins TRBV7-9 to TRBJ2-2; possibly TRBD1 for D (6 bases). This CDR3 is 16 amino acids long. CDR1 and CDR2 from the germline V gene are SEHNR and FQNEAQ (reference sequence). V lost 4 bases and J lost 3, with 15 bases in between. As DNA, the CDR3 is TGTGCCAGCAGCTCCCTTGGGGGCAAGGACACCGGGGAGCTGTTTTTT. Protein sequence: CASSSLGGKDTGELFF.

Ten or more counts support this clonotype. This chain uses TRBV30 with TRBJ2-3; weak D call: TRBD1 (5 bases). Germline loops: CDR1 GTSNPN, CDR2 SVGIG (reference sequence). This CDR3 region has 14 residues. Trimming pared 1 base from V and 4 bases from J, leaving 12 bases between. The CDR3 spells CAWSGTPQADTQYF. The CDR3 DNA reads TGTGCCTGGAGTGGGACCCCACAGGCAGATACGCAGTATTTT.

At least ten counts were recorded for this clonotype. The chain employs TRBV7-9 and TRBJ2-3; no clear D. Trimming removed 4 bases from V and 4 bases from J, with 15 bases in between. CDR1 SEHNR and CDR2 FQNEAQ come from the germline V gene (reference sequence). CDR3 length equals 15 residues. In DNA form, the CDR3 reads TGTGCCAGCAGCTCCGAACAGTTGCTCCCAGATACGCAGTATTTT. Translating gives CASSSEQLLPDTQYF.

The CDR3 coding sequence is TGTGCCAGCAGTTTTGCAGCGGGGTCCGGGGATACGCAGTATTTT. Amino acid sequence: CASSFAAGSGDTQYF. The chain joins TRBV27 to TRBJ2-3; TRBD2 matches 7 bases. Germline CDR1 and CDR2: MNHEY and SMNVEV (reference sequence). Unmatched junction bases numbered 9, after V lost 3 bases and J lost 6 bases. The CDR3 covers 15 residues.

The chain couples TRBV4-1 to TRBJ2-3, with TRBD2 identical over 7 bases. Losses at the gene ends were 3 bases for V and 1 base for J; bases not matched to a gene: 4. CDR3 size: 15 residues. Per the germline V gene, CDR1 is MGHRA and CDR2 is YSYEKL. The CDR3 is CASSQGLPRTDTQYF. The DNA for the CDR3 is TGCGCCAGCAGCCAGGGACTACCGCGCACAGATACGCAGTATTTT.

This clonotype has more than one count but fewer than ten. The J gene is TRBJ2-3, the V gene TRBV19; 9 bases line up with TRBD2. There are 15 residues in the CDR3. CDR1 is LNHDA and CDR2 is SQIVND in the germline V gene (reference sequence). After removal of 3 bases from V and 4 bases from J, the junction contained 5 bases not matched to a gene. The CDR3 DNA follows: TGTGCCAGTAGTATTAGCGGGAGAGCGTCAGATACGCAGTATTTT. It specifies CASSISGRASDTQYF.

This clonotype was observed at least ten times. This sequence joins TRBV11-3 and TRBJ2-2, with D possibly TRBD2 on 5 matching bases. Trimming took off 6 bases at V and 0 bases at J, with 5 bases between the two ends. CDR1 SGHNT and CDR2 YENEEA come from the germline V gene. The CDR3 has 13 amino acids. The CDR3, as DNA: TGTGCCAGCAGGGGAGCGAACACCGGGGAGCTGTTTTTT. This encodes CASRGANTGELFF.

This clonotype was detected many times. The V gene is TRBV6-2 or TRBV6-3, the J gene TRBJ2-7; 9 bases line up with TRBD2. Germline CDR1 reads MNHEY; CDR2 reads SVGEGT. The CDR3 length is 14 residues. With V trimmed by 6 bases and J by 5 bases, 8 bases remained unmatched. The CDR3 loop reads CASRQGTSLHEQYF. The CDR3 DNA is TGTGCCAGCAGGCAAGGGACTAGCCTCCACGAGCAGTACTTC.

This clonotype appeared many times. The chain links TRBV20-1 to TRBJ2-5, with 10 nucleotides matching TRBD1. V gave up 1 base and J gave up 3 bases; unmatched junction bases: 8. In germline, CDR1 is DFQATT, CDR2 SNEGSKA (reference sequence). This CDR3 region has 16 residues. CDR3 nucleotide sequence: TGCAGTGCTAGAGGGGCTGGCGGACAGGGGGAAGAGACCCAGTACTTC. This encodes CSARGAGGQGEETQYF.

This rearrangement joins TRBV2 to TRBJ2-7; no clear D. Germline V gives CDR1 SNHLY, CDR2 FYNNEI. V lost 10 bases and J 0 bases, leaving 10 bases between the germline ends. The CDR3 covers 12 residues. This chain's CDR3 is CATRIDSYEQYF. In DNA, the CDR3 is TGTGCCACCAGGATCGACTCCTACGAGCAGTACTTC.

This clonotype came up many times. The genes are TRBV20-1 and TRBJ2-7, with D perhaps assigned TRBD1 or TRBD2 (5 bases each). Trimming removed 4 bases at V and 5 bases at J, with 15 bases between. Germline V gene lookup returns CDR1 DFQATT and CDR2 SNEGSKA (reference sequence). The CDR3 covers 13 residues. CDR3 residues: CSAMGELPHEQYF. In nucleotides, the CDR3 is TGCAGTGCTATGGGGGAGCTCCCCCACGAGCAGTACTTC.

In the case of this clonotype: This may stem from a read error, because a much larger clone lies one nucleotide away. The rearrangement links TRBV30 to TRBJ2-7; 11 bases line up with TRBD2. Germline CDR1 GTSNPN, CDR2 SVGIG (reference sequence). This CDR3 contains 15 residues. CDR3 protein: CAWSVGTSGYYERYF. The CDR3 region has the DNA TGTGCCTGGAGTGTAGGGACTAGCGGCTACTACGAGCGGTACTTC.

Many counts were recorded for this clonotype. The genes are TRBV27 and TRBJ1-2, with 9 bases fitting TRBD1. CDR1 and CDR2 (germline): MNHEY, SMNVEV (reference sequence). V gave up 6 bases and J gave up 6 bases; unmatched junction bases: 11. CDR3 length: 15 residues. CDR3 in DNA: TGTGCCAGCAGCCACTCCGGGACAGGGAGGGATGGCTACACCTTC. This encodes CASSHSGTGRDGYTF.

This clonotype has ten or more counts. The chain carries TRBV19 and TRBJ2-5; tentatively, D is TRBD2 (6 bases). The germline V and J ends were trimmed by 1 base and 5 bases, with 11 bases remaining between them. The CDR3 is made up of 14 amino acids. CDR1 and CDR2 (germline): LNHDA, SQIVND (reference sequence). The CDR3 is CASSIAGVKETQYF. The CDR3 DNA is TGTGCCAGTAGTATAGCGGGGGTAAAGGAGACCCAGTACTTC.

The chain recombines TRBV2 with TRBJ2-3; 11 bases map to TRBD1. J gave up 0 bases and V 3 bases, and 5 bases lay outside the gene matches. The CDR3 is made up of 17 amino acids. Germline CDR1 SNHLY, CDR2 FYNNEI. The chain's CDR3 is CASSEDRGRFSTDTQYF. The CDR3 DNA is TGTGCCAGCAGTGAGGACAGGGGGCGGTTTAGCACAGATACGCAGTATTTT.

This clonotype was seen ten or more times. V usage is TRBV20-1 and J usage is TRBJ1-1; perhaps TRBD1 as D (5 bases). Germline V gene lookup returns CDR1 DFQATT and CDR2 SNEGSKA (reference sequence). The CDR3 totals 13 residues. V was cut by 5 bases and J by 2 bases, with 12 bases left in between. CDR3 loop: CSAVGPENTEAFF. Here the CDR3 DNA reads TGCAGTGCTGTGGGACCGGAAAACACTGAAGCTTTCTTT.

V usage is TRBV29-1 and J usage is TRBJ2-1; 12 bases map to TRBD2. Gene TRBJ2-7 matches the end of the DNA better, so the J call may be wrong. The CDR3 is 17 amino acids. Germline V CDR1 and CDR2: SQVTM, ANQGSEA. The CDR3 DNA follows: TGCAGCGTTGAAGATCTAGCGGGAGGGGAAACCTACAATGAGCAGTACTTC. Protein product: CSVEDLAGGETYNEQYF.

In its sample, this clonotype was seen a few times. This sequence joins TRBV3-1 and TRBJ2-1; the D call may be TRBD1 or TRBD2 (5 bases each). There are 16 residues in the CDR3. The V and J ends lost 4 bases and 9 bases respectively, with 22 bases between them. Germline CDR1 reads LGHDT; CDR2 reads YNNKEL (reference sequence). The DNA of the CDR3 is TGTGCCAGCAGCCTAACCCCCGGGACCAAGGGGCTTGAGCAGTTCTTC. It codes for CASSLTPGTKGLEQFF.

The chain combines TRBV28 with TRBJ1-4; D might be TRBD1 (5 bases). The germline gives CDR1 MDHEN, CDR2 SYDVKM. The CDR3 is made up of 15 amino acids. V shed 5 bases and J shed 2 bases, with 12 bases lying between them. The CDR3 here is CASSPTDMTNEKLFF. The CDR3 DNA follows: TGTGCCAGCAGTCCGACGGACATGACTAATGAAAAACTGTTTTTT.

The rearrangement joins TRBV9 to TRBJ2-7; D is perhaps TRBD2 (6 bases). V was trimmed by 0 bases and J by 5 bases, leaving 12 bases between them. CDR3 size: 14 residues. The germline gives CDR1 SGDLS, CDR2 YYNGEE. The CDR3 reads CASSVGPGDHEQYF. The DNA for the CDR3 is TGTGCCAGCAGCGTAGGGCCGGGGGACCACGAGCAGTACTTC. Full variable domain (outside the CDR3, taken from reference TRBV9 and TRBJ2-7): DSGVTQTPKHLITATGQRVTLRCSPRSGDLSVYWYQQSLDQGLQFLIQYYNGEERAKGNILERFSAQQFPDLHSELNLSSLELGDSALYFCASSVGPGDHEQYFGPGTRLTVT.

The chain's CDR3 is CASSPGTGALQPQHF. The CDR3 DNA follows: TGCGCCAGCAGCCCTGGGACAGGGGCTTTGCAGCCCCAGCATTTT. The V call is TRBV5-1, the J call TRBJ1-5, with TRBD1 identical over 10 bases. Unmatched junction bases numbered 8, after V lost 4 bases and J lost 7 bases. Germline lookup yields CDR1 SGHRS and CDR2 YFSETQ. CDR3 length: 15 residues.

The chain recombines TRBV12-3 or TRBV12-4 with TRBJ2-7; TRBD1 matches 10 bases. CDR3 length: 17 amino acids. Unmatched junction bases numbered 5, after V lost 0 bases and J lost 0 bases. CDR3 sequence (DNA): TGTGCCAGCAGTTTAGCGGGGGACAGGGGCGGCTCCTACGAGCAGTACTTC. Protein product: CASSLAGDRGGSYEQYF.